Following are 13 T cell receptor beta chains from one sample sequenced in a study of blood T cell repertoires in COVID-19. Produced via immunoSEQ multiplex PCR; TCRdb's table is partial and in-frame only. The sample consists of about 310,000 clones, over 75% of them appearing once. Sequencing used peripheral blood. These TCRs come from a man aged 50 or older with active or convalescent COVID-19.

V and J are TRBV19 and TRBJ2-4; D is possibly TRBD2 (6 bases). The CDR3 loop spans 13 amino acids. CDR1 and CDR2 from the germline V gene are LNHDA and SQIVND (reference sequence). Trimming shortened V by 10 bases and J by 8 bases, and 18 bases separated the two germline ends. The CDR3 DNA reads as TGTGCCACCCTGGTGGGGGGATCGGACATTCAGTACTTC. It codes for CATLVGGSDIQYF.

V and J are TRBV27 and TRBJ2-1, with 8 bases fitting TRBD1. With V trimmed by 5 bases and J by 6 bases, 3 bases remained unmatched. This CDR3 contains 13 residues. Germline-derived CDR1 and CDR2 are MNHEY and SMNVEV (reference sequence). This chain's CDR3 is CASSPDRGNEQFF. The CDR3 nucleotides are TGTGCCAGCAGTCCTGACAGGGGCAATGAGCAGTTCTTC.

The chain links TRBV30 to TRBJ1-1, with D possibly TRBD1 on 6 matching bases. Trimming took off 1 base at V and 6 bases at J, with 6 bases between the two ends. There are 11 residues in the CDR3. Germline CDR1 is GTSNPN and CDR2 is SVGIG (reference sequence). This CDR3 is CAWSGQAEAFF. In DNA form, the CDR3 reads TGTGCCTGGAGTGGACAGGCTGAAGCTTTCTTT. Combining the CDR3 with reference TRBV30 and TRBJ1-1 gives the whole variable domain SQTIHQWPATLVQPVGSPLSLECTVEGTSNPNLYWYRQAAGRGLQLLFYSVGIGQISSEVPQNLSASRPQDRQFILSSKKLLLSDSGFYLCAWSGQAEAFFGQGTRLTVV.

The chain combines TRBV6-5 with TRBJ1-6; 8 positions match TRBD1. Per germline, CDR1 MNHEY and CDR2 SVGAGI. V trimming: 6 bases; J trimming: 7 bases; junction bases outside the gene matches: 5. The CDR3 extends over 14 amino acids. The CDR3 bases are TGTGCCAGCAGGCCCGGGACAGGAAATTCACCCCTCCACTTT. Translation: CASRPGTGNSPLHF.

This clone appeared a few times. The chain is built from TRBV19 and TRBJ2-7, with D hard to call. The V end was cut by 5 bases, the J end by 6 bases, with 17 bases between. Germline V CDR1 and CDR2: LNHDA, SQIVND (reference sequence). The CDR3 runs 14 residues. CDR3 in amino acids: CASSAYRVRSEQYF. The DNA for the CDR3 is TGTGCCAGTAGTGCTTATAGAGTCAGGTCCGAGCAGTACTTC.

This chain links TRBV5-6 with TRBJ1-3; TRBD1 matches 8 bases. Germline CDR1 and CDR2: SGHDT and YYEEEE. The CDR3 totals 16 residues. The J segment lost 2 bases and the V segment lost 2 bases, leaving 6 bases of the junction unmatched. This CDR3 is CASSFLQGATGNTIYF. Here the CDR3 DNA reads TGTGCCAGCAGCTTTCTCCAGGGGGCGACTGGAAACACCATATATTTT.

The CDR3, as DNA: TGTGCCAGCTCAAACCTGCGCGGTTCCCAGCCCGGGTACGAGCAGTACTTC. This sequence encodes CASSNLRGSQPGYEQYF. The rearrangement uses TRBV28 and TRBJ2-7; no reliable D call. The CDR3 is made up of 17 amino acids. Germline V gene data show CDR1 as MDHEN and CDR2 as SYDVKM. The V gene lost 8 bases and the J gene lost 4 bases, with 27 bases spanning the gap.

V usage is TRBV9 and J usage is TRBJ1-5, with 7 bases matching TRBD1. Germline CDR1 is SGDLS and CDR2 is YYNGEE. Trimming removed 1 base from V and 4 bases from J; junction bases left unmatched: 5. There are 15 residues in the CDR3. CDR3 loop: CASSVSGGRNQPQHF. In DNA form, the CDR3 reads TGTGCCAGCAGCGTATCAGGGGGTAGGAATCAGCCCCAGCATTTT.

V gene TRBV29-1 combines with J gene TRBJ1-1, with D possibly TRBD1 on 5 matching bases. The CDR3 is 11 residues long. Germline loops: CDR1 SQVTM, CDR2 ANQGSEA. The V end was cut by 6 bases, the J end by 5 bases, with 10 bases between. The CDR3 region is CSVTGGTEAFF. For the CDR3, the DNA is TGCAGCGTCACTGGGGGGACTGAAGCTTTCTTT.

This chain links TRBV3-1 (or the pseudogene TRBV3-2) with TRBJ1-2; D gene ambiguous. From germline, CDR1 is LGHDT and CDR2 YNNKEL (reference sequence). Trimming stripped 4 bases from V and 3 bases from J, with 15 bases between. This CDR3 spans 15 amino acids. CDR3 DNA: TGTGCCAGCAGCCTTACCAGACTGACTTACTATGGCTACACCTTC. Protein: CASSLTRLTYYGYTF.

V is TRBV19 and J is TRBJ2-1; possible D gene TRBD2, 5 bases. Germline assignment: CDR1 LNHDA and CDR2 SQIVND (reference sequence). This CDR3 spans 14 amino acids. The V end lost 1 base, the J end lost 9 bases, and 13 bases lay between the germline ends. CDR3 loop: CASSIASGNAEQFF. The CDR3 region has the DNA TGTGCCAGTAGTATAGCTTCGGGGAACGCTGAGCAGTTCTTC.

The chain is built from TRBV7-9 and TRBJ2-1; 9 bases align to TRBD1. The CDR3 extends over 15 amino acids. The germline V gene encodes CDR1 SEHNR and CDR2 FQNEAQ (reference sequence). V lost 6 bases and J lost 6; bases outside the gene matches: 9. DNA of the CDR3: TGTGCCAGCAGTGCCACGGGACAGGGCGCCAATGAGCAGTTCTTC. As protein: CASSATGQGANEQFF.

The chain has TRBV5-1 and TRBJ1-1; 8 bases agree with TRBD1. V lost 0 bases to trimming and J lost 7 bases; unmatched junction nucleotides: 5. This CDR3 has 14 residues. The germline V gene encodes CDR1 SGHRS and CDR2 YFSETQ. This chain's CDR3 is CASSLVTGADEAFF. The CDR3 DNA follows: TGCGCCAGCAGCTTGGTGACAGGGGCAGATGAAGCTTTCTTT.